This T cell receptor beta chain was sequenced in a study of CXCR3-negative and CXCR3-positive naive CD8 T cells. Study at large: Sequencing yielded 120 million to 150 million TRB reads, roughly 1.5 +/- 0.3 million per library.

Whole-study findings and limits: Memory cells diverged, while naive CXCR3-positive and CXCR3-negative cells had similar TRBV-TRBJ usage.

UMI labels and 5' RACE were used to prepare the TRB cDNA libraries. No DNA is given; TCRdb re-called the 5' RACE reads and lists each CDR3 protein once. In all, the sample yields some 40,000 distinct CDR3 sequences. Worth noting for this clonotype: Antigen specificity is unknown.

CDR1 is MNHEY, CDR2 SVGAGI, per germline. The CDR3 is 14 amino acids. The sample taken for sequencing was memory CD8+ T cells from blood. The clonotype comes from a human donor in good health. Some clones in this sample may be carry-over from other donors' samples. V gene TRBV6-5 combines with J gene TRBJ2-7; TCRdb indicates TRBD2, and absent DNA this call remains unverified. This CDR3 reads CASSYTLAHYEQYF.